This T cell receptor beta chain comes out of a study of STAT3 mutations in large granular lymphocyte leukemia. Study findings and constraints: In T-cell large granular lymphocyte leukemia, about half of patients showed multiple immunodominant subclonotypes. Variable sampling intervals and differing treatment regimens complicated linking therapy response to TCR clonal burden changes.

Measured with immunoSEQ multiplex PCR; TCRdb has only the in-frame clones, and not every one. This table holds thousands of clones, more than 45% found once. For this clone: What it recognizes is unknown.

Sequenced input: peripheral blood mononuclear cells. The TCR originated in a woman between 65 and 79 years old with T-cell large granular lymphocyte leukemia. Some clones in this sample may be carry-over from other donors' samples.

The CDR3 reads CAWCLGSSYGYTF. DNA of the CDR3: TGTGCCTGGTGTCTCGGCAGTTCCTATGGCTACACCTTC. The J gene is TRBJ1-2, the V gene TRBV30; D call uncertain. The CDR3 covers 13 residues. V gave up 5 bases and J gave up 4 bases, with 14 bases separating them. Germline-derived CDR1 and CDR2 are GTSNPN and SVGIG (reference sequence).